This TCR beta chain was retrieved from a study of beta chain features in type 1 diabetes. Between the trimmed V and J ends, which lost 4 bases and 7 bases, there was a span of 11 bases. Germline V gene sequence: CDR1 SQVTM, CDR2 ANQGSEA. CDR3 length equals 11 residues. The isolated RNA, all of it, was reverse transcribed, so expressed TCRB transcripts were what got sequenced. Read counts averaged roughly 4 million for samples of naive, central memory and regulatory T cells. Sequenced by immunoSEQ multiplex PCR; TCRdb stores in-frame clones only, minus some. The data hold about 250,000 clones, with 13% to 15% observed a single time. General study results and limits: With patients and controls alike, PCR might favor shorter templates to an equal degree.

About this clone: Its matching antigen is unknown.

The genes are TRBV29-1 and TRBJ2-7; D is perhaps TRBD1 (5 bases). The sequencing sample was made of naive CD4+ T cells from blood. The receptor comes from a woman in her thirties or forties in good health. As DNA, the CDR3 is TGCAGCGTTGCCACAGGCTTGGAGCAGTACTTC. Its protein is CSVATGLEQYF.